The rows below give T cell receptor beta chains drawn from one sample of a study of blood T cells in healthy people across ages. TCRdb itself ran the 5' RACE reads through MiXCR, one entry per CDR3 protein. The sample has 1.5 million to 2 million distinct CDR3 sequences, roughly 28% seen once. Input material: blood. The receptors stem from a woman aged 30 to 39 in good health. Each CDR3 is given with its conserved first and last residue. Fields, in order: V gene, clone size, D gene, J gene, CDR3 DNA, CDR3 protein. A D gene is named only where the DNA matches it firmly. Clone size appears in some rows only: once, few, many, or a class for an expanded clone.

v_call: TRBV6-6; clone_size: many; d_call: TRBD2; j_call: TRBJ2-1; cdr3_nt: TGTGCCAGCAGCGCCGTAGGGAGGGGAAATGAGCAGTTCTTC; cdr3_aa: CASSAVGRGNEQFF
v_call: TRBV6-5; clone_size: few; d_call: TRBD1; j_call: TRBJ1-2; cdr3_nt: TGTGCCATTCGGGACAGGGGTTCCTATGGCTACACCTTC; cdr3_aa: CAIRDRGSYGYTF
v_call: TRBV5-1; clone_size: -; d_call: -; j_call: TRBJ2-7; cdr3_nt: TGCGCCAGCAGGTTGGTGAACTCCTACAATGAGCAGTACTTC; cdr3_aa: CASRLVNSYNEQYF
v_call: TRBV20-1; clone_size: few; d_call: TRBD1; j_call: TRBJ1-1; cdr3_nt: TGCAGTGCTAGGAGGGGGCGGAGCTTGAACACTGAAGCTTTCTTT; cdr3_aa: CSARRGRSLNTEAFF
v_call: TRBV5-1; clone_size: few; d_call: -; j_call: TRBJ1-2; cdr3_nt: TGCGCCAGCAGCTTGTCAGCAGAGGAAATCTATGGCTACACCTTC; cdr3_aa: CASSLSAEEIYGYTF
v_call: TRBV10-3; clone_size: -; d_call: -; j_call: TRBJ1-1; cdr3_nt: TGTGCCGTTTACGGGGGCGACACTGAAGCTTTCTTT; cdr3_aa: CAVYGGDTEAFF
v_call: TRBV5-1; clone_size: -; d_call: -; j_call: TRBJ2-1; cdr3_nt: TGCGCCAGCAGCTTGGAAGGGAGTGGAGATGAACAGTTCTTC; cdr3_aa: CASSLEGSGDEQFF
v_call: TRBV29-1; clone_size: many; d_call: -; j_call: TRBJ2-1; cdr3_nt: TGCAGCGTTATCGGGGCGGGTTCCTACAATGAGCAGTTCTTC; cdr3_aa: CSVIGAGSYNEQFF
v_call: TRBV6-1; clone_size: -; d_call: -; j_call: TRBJ2-6; cdr3_nt: TGTGCCAGCAGTGAAAACAGAAACGCTGGGGCCAACGTCCTGACTTTC; cdr3_aa: CASSENRNAGANVLTF
v_call: TRBV5-1; clone_size: -; d_call: TRBD1; j_call: TRBJ1-1; cdr3_nt: TGCGCCAGCAGCTTAGACAGGGGGCGAATTAGAAACACTGAAGCTTTCTTT; cdr3_aa: CASSLDRGRIRNTEAFF
v_call: TRBV29-1; clone_size: -; d_call: -; j_call: TRBJ2-7; cdr3_nt: TGCAGCGCTGAAGGGGCAAACTACGAGCAGTACTTC; cdr3_aa: CSAEGANYEQYF
v_call: TRBV27; clone_size: -; d_call: -; j_call: TRBJ2-1; cdr3_nt: TGTGCCAGCAGTTTTTGGCAGGGGCCTGAGCAGTTCTTC; cdr3_aa: CASSFWQGPEQFF
v_call: TRBV6-2/TRBV6-3; clone_size: few; d_call: -; j_call: TRBJ2-7; cdr3_nt: TGTGCCAGCAAAGAGGTTCAGGGAAGCTACGAGCAGTACTTC; cdr3_aa: CASKEVQGSYEQYF
v_call: TRBV11-2; clone_size: many; d_call: -; j_call: TRBJ2-3; cdr3_nt: TGTGCCAGCAGCTTAGGTCTGAGAAGCACAGATACGCAGTATTTT; cdr3_aa: CASSLGLRSTDTQYF
v_call: TRBV7-2; clone_size: -; d_call: TRBD1; j_call: TRBJ2-5; cdr3_nt: TGTGCCAGCGGGACAGGGGTAGGAGAGACCCAGTACTTC; cdr3_aa: CASGTGVGETQYF
v_call: TRBV12-3/TRBV12-4; clone_size: -; d_call: -; j_call: TRBJ2-3; cdr3_nt: TGTGCCAGCAGTCAGAACGCGGAGAGACATACGCAGTATTTT; cdr3_aa: CASSQNAERHTQYF
v_call: TRBV5-5; clone_size: -; d_call: TRBD1; j_call: TRBJ2-7; cdr3_nt: TGTGCCAGCAGCTTTCACGGGACAGGGACCTCCTACGAGCTGTACTTC; cdr3_aa: CASSFHGTGTSYELYF
v_call: TRBV20-1; clone_size: -; d_call: -; j_call: TRBJ1-5; cdr3_nt: TGCAGTGCTAGGGGGGCCCGACAGGTTAGCAATCAGCCCCAGCATTTT; cdr3_aa: CSARGARQVSNQPQHF
v_call: TRBV11-2; clone_size: few; d_call: -; j_call: TRBJ1-2; cdr3_nt: TGTGCCAGCAGCTTAGGAATAGGGGAAGATGGCTACACCTTC; cdr3_aa: CASSLGIGEDGYTF
v_call: TRBV4-3; clone_size: -; d_call: TRBD1; j_call: TRBJ1-5; cdr3_nt: TGCGCCAGCAGCCAAGATGATCGGACAGGGGGGCAGCCCCAGCATTTT; cdr3_aa: CASSQDDRTGGQPQHF
v_call: TRBV20-1; clone_size: many; d_call: -; j_call: TRBJ1-2; cdr3_nt: TGCAGTGCTACGGACAGTACCTATGGCTACACCTTC; cdr3_aa: CSATDSTYGYTF
v_call: TRBV24-1; clone_size: many; d_call: -; j_call: TRBJ2-1; cdr3_nt: TGTGCCACCAGTGATTTAGGGAGCTACAATGAGCAGTTCTTC; cdr3_aa: CATSDLGSYNEQFF
v_call: TRBV19; clone_size: -; d_call: -; j_call: TRBJ1-1; cdr3_nt: TGTGCCAGTAGACCGCAGGGGTTCACTGAAGCTTTCTTT; cdr3_aa: CASRPQGFTEAFF
v_call: TRBV6-6; clone_size: many; d_call: TRBD2; j_call: TRBJ2-3; cdr3_nt: TGTGCCAGCAGAGCGGGGGGAGATACGCAGTATTTT; cdr3_aa: CASRAGGDTQYF
v_call: TRBV29-1; clone_size: -; d_call: -; j_call: TRBJ1-6; cdr3_nt: TGCAGCGTCGGGGATTTATATAATTCACCCCTCCACTTT; cdr3_aa: CSVGDLYNSPLHF
v_call: TRBV19; clone_size: -; d_call: -; j_call: TRBJ2-5; cdr3_nt: TGTGCCAGTAGTATGGCGGCCGGAGAGAACCAGTACTTC; cdr3_aa: CASSMAAGENQYF
v_call: TRBV7-9; clone_size: once; d_call: TRBD2; j_call: TRBJ2-1; cdr3_nt: TGTGCCAGCAGGTCTCGACTAGCGGGAGGGCGTTCCAATGAGCAGTTCTTC; cdr3_aa: CASRSRLAGGRSNEQFF
v_call: TRBV28; clone_size: many; d_call: TRBD1; j_call: TRBJ2-4; cdr3_nt: TGTGCCAGCAGTCCAGGGGGTTCGCTAGCCAAAAACATTCAGTACTTC; cdr3_aa: CASSPGGSLAKNIQYF
v_call: TRBV6-5; clone_size: few; d_call: -; j_call: TRBJ2-7; cdr3_nt: TGTGCCAGCAGTCGTGGGGCTAGGGGCTGGGACGAGCAGTACTTC; cdr3_aa: CASSRGARGWDEQYF
v_call: TRBV20-1; clone_size: few; d_call: TRBD1; j_call: TRBJ2-5; cdr3_nt: TGCAGTGCACCCGGGACAGGGAGGTTAGAGACCCAGTACTTC; cdr3_aa: CSAPGTGRLETQYF
v_call: TRBV12-3/TRBV12-4; clone_size: few; d_call: -; j_call: TRBJ1-5; cdr3_nt: TGTGCCAGCAGCGCAGTTCAGGGCCAGCCCCAGCATTTT; cdr3_aa: CASSAVQGQPQHF
v_call: TRBV7-2; clone_size: -; d_call: TRBD1; j_call: TRBJ1-2; cdr3_nt: TGTGCCAGCAAGTCGGGGGACAGGGATTCTTATGGCTACACCTTC; cdr3_aa: CASKSGDRDSYGYTF
v_call: TRBV4-1; clone_size: many; d_call: -; j_call: TRBJ2-5; cdr3_nt: TGCGCCAGCAGCCTCACTTTAGCGGAGACCCAGTACTTC; cdr3_aa: CASSLTLAETQYF
v_call: TRBV6-1; clone_size: -; d_call: TRBD1; j_call: TRBJ2-7; cdr3_nt: TGTGCCAGCAGGGCAACAGACAGGGAGACCTACGAGCAGTACTTC; cdr3_aa: CASRATDRETYEQYF
v_call: TRBV6-5; clone_size: few; d_call: -; j_call: TRBJ1-1; cdr3_nt: TGTGCCAGCAGACTTTCGGGGACGGTGAACACTGAAGCTTTCTTT; cdr3_aa: CASRLSGTVNTEAFF
v_call: TRBV12-3/TRBV12-4; clone_size: few; d_call: TRBD1; j_call: TRBJ2-3; cdr3_nt: TGTGCCAGCACCAGACAGGGATTCGCAGATACGCAGTATTTT; cdr3_aa: CASTRQGFADTQYF
v_call: TRBV7-2; clone_size: many; d_call: -; j_call: TRBJ2-7; cdr3_nt: TGTGCCAGCAGCCGCGGACTCGAGCAGTACTTC; cdr3_aa: CASSRGLEQYF
v_call: TRBV12-3/TRBV12-4; clone_size: -; d_call: -; j_call: TRBJ1-1; cdr3_nt: TGTGCCAGCAGTGCGGTGGTAGCCAACACTGAAGCTTTCTTT; cdr3_aa: CASSAVVANTEAFF
v_call: TRBV11-3; clone_size: few; d_call: TRBD2; j_call: TRBJ2-3; cdr3_nt: TGTGCCAGCAGCTTGAGCGGGAGGGTAGATACGCAGTATTTT; cdr3_aa: CASSLSGRVDTQYF
v_call: TRBV7-9; clone_size: -; d_call: -; j_call: TRBJ2-1; cdr3_nt: TGTGCCAGCAGCTTAGGGGGTCGGGGCTCCTACAATGAGCAGTTCTTC; cdr3_aa: CASSLGGRGSYNEQFF
v_call: TRBV15; clone_size: many; d_call: -; j_call: TRBJ2-6; cdr3_nt: TGTGCCACCAGCAGAGGACCAGGGAATTCTGGGGCCAACGTCCTGACTTTC; cdr3_aa: CATSRGPGNSGANVLTF
v_call: TRBV5-4; clone_size: -; d_call: -; j_call: TRBJ2-7; cdr3_nt: TGTGCCAGCAGCTTGGGTGGGGACCGCTTATCCGAGCAGTACTTC; cdr3_aa: CASSLGGDRLSEQYF
v_call: TRBV5-1; clone_size: few; d_call: -; j_call: TRBJ2-1; cdr3_nt: TGCGCCAGCAGCTATGGACCGGATAACAATGAGCAGTTCTTC; cdr3_aa: CASSYGPDNNEQFF
v_call: TRBV10-3; clone_size: -; d_call: TRBD1; j_call: TRBJ1-6; cdr3_nt: TGTGCCATCAGTGACTCCGGGACAGCAAATTCACCCCTCCACTTT; cdr3_aa: CAISDSGTANSPLHF
v_call: TRBV4-1; clone_size: few; d_call: TRBD2; j_call: TRBJ2-5; cdr3_nt: TGCGCCAGCAGCCAAGGCCGTGCGGGGGGGAGCCAAGAGACCCAGTACTTC; cdr3_aa: CASSQGRAGGSQETQYF
v_call: TRBV6-6; clone_size: -; d_call: TRBD2; j_call: TRBJ2-1; cdr3_nt: TGTGCCAGCAGGATAGCGGGAGGTTACAATGAGCAGTTCTTC; cdr3_aa: CASRIAGGYNEQFF